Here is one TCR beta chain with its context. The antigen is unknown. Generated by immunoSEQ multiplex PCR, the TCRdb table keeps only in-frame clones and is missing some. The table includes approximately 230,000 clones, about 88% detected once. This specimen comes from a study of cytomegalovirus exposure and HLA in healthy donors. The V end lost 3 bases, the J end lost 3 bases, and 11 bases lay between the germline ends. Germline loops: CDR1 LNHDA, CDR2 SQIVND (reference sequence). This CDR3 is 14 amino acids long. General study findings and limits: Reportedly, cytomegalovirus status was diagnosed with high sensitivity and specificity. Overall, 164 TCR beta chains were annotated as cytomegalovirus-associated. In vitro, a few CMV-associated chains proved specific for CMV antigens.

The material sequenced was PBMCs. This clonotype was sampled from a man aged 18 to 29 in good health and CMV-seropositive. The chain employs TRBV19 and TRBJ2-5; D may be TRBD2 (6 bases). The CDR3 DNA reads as TGTGCCAGTAGTATGGCTAGCGCAAAAGAGACCCAGTACTTC. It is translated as CASSMASAKETQYF.